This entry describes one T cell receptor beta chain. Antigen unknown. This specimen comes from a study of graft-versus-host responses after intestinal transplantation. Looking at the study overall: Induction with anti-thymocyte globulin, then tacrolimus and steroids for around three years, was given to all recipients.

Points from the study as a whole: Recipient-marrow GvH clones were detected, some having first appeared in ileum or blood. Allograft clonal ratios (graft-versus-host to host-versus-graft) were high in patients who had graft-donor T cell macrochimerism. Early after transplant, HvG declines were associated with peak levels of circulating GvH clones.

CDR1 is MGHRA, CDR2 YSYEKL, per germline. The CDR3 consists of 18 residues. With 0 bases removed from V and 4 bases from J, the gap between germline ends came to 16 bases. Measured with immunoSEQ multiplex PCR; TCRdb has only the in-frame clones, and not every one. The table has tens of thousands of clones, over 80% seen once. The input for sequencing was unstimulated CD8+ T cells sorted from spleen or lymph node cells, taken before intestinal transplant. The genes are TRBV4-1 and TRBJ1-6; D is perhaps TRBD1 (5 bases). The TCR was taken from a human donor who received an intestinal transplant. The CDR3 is CASSQESPGLAYNSPLHF. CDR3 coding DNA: TGCGCCAGCAGCCAAGAGTCTCCGGGACTCGCGTATAATTCACCCCTCCACTTT.